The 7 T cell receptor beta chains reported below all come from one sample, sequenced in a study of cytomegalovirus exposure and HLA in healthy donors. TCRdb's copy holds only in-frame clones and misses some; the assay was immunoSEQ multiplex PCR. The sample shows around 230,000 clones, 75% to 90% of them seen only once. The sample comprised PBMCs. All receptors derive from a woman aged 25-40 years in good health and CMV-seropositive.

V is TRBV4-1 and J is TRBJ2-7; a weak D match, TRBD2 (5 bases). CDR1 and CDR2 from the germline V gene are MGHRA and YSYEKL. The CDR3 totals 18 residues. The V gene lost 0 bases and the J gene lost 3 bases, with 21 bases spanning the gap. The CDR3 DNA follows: TGCGCCAGCAGCCAAGATTCAGTCGAGTCGGGAAGCTTCTACGAGCAGTACTTC. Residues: CASSQDSVESGSFYEQYF.

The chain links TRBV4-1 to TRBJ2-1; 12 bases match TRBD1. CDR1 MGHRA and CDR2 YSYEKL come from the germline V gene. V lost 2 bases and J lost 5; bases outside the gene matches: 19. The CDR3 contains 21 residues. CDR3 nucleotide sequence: TGCGCCAGCAGCCAAATTGGGGGACCGGGACAGGGGGCGCGAATGGACAATGAGCAGTTCTTC. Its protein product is CASSQIGGPGQGARMDNEQFF.

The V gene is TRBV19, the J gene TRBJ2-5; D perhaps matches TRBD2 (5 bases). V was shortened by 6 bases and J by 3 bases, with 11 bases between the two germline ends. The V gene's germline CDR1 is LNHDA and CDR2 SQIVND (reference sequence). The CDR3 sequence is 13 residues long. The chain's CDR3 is CASSSGTKETQYF. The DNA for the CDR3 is TGTGCCAGTAGCTCGGGAACGAAAGAGACCCAGTACTTC.

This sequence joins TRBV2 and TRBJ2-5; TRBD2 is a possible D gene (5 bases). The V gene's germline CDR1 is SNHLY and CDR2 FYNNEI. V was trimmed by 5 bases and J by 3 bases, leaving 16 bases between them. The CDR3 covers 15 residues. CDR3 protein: CASSPRAVKKETQYF. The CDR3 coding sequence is TGTGCCAGCAGTCCGCGGGCGGTCAAAAAAGAGACCCAGTACTTC.

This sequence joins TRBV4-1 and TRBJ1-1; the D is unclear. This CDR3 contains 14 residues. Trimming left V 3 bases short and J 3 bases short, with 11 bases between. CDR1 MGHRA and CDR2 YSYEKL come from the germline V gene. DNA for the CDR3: TGCGCCAGCAGCCAGTCCCCGGGAGACACTGAAGCTTTCTTT. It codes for CASSQSPGDTEAFF.

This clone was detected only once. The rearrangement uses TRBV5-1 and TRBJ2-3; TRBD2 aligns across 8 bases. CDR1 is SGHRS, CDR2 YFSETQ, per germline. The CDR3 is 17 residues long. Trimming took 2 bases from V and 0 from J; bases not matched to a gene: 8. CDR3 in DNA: TGCGCCAGCAGCTTTACGGTAGCGGGAACTAGCACAGATACGCAGTATTTT. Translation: CASSFTVAGTSTDTQYF.

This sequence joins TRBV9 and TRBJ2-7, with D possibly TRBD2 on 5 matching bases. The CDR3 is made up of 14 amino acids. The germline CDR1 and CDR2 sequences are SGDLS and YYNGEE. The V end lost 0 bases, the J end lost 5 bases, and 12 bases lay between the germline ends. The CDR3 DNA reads TGTGCCAGCAGCGTAGGAGGGAATGGCAACGAGCAGTACTTC. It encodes CASSVGGNGNEQYF.